Each of the 32 T cell receptor beta chains below was sequenced from the same sample in a study of T-cell memory formation after mild COVID-19. TCRdb re-derived calls from the 5' RACE reads in MiXCR, one entry per CDR3 protein. The sample has 95,000 to 110,000 distinct CDR3 sequences, over 13% seen once; the top ten hold 39%. Sample: PBMCs or a T cell subset sorted from them (not recorded which). These receptors were obtained from a man aged 18 to 29 who had mild COVID-19 (a few samples of this study predate the infection). Cell type and time point are not known.

The chain links TRBV14 to TRBJ2-2; D may be TRBD1 (5 bases). The germline V gene has CDR1 SGHDN and CDR2 FVKESK. V was clipped by 4 bases and J by 4 bases, with 16 bases between them. The CDR3 is made up of 16 amino acids. For the CDR3, the DNA is TGTGCCAGCAGCCCCACTGGTGCAGGGCCCACCGGGGAGCTGTTTTTT. As protein: CASSPTGAGPTGELFF.

In its sample, this clonotype was seen many times. The rearrangement joins TRBV6-2 or TRBV6-3 to TRBJ1-5, with D uncertain. The CDR3 spans 15 residues. The germline gives CDR1 MNHEY, CDR2 SVGEGT. Trimming stripped 0 bases from V and 1 base from J, with 7 bases between. The CDR3 coding sequence is TGTGCCAGCAGTTACTCCTTAAACAGCAATCAGCCCCAGCATTTT. Translating it yields CASSYSLNSNQPQHF.

The CDR3 reads CASSSAGGGADTQYF. Here the CDR3 DNA reads TGTGCCAGCAGTTCGGCGGGAGGTGGTGCAGATACGCAGTATTTT. The V gene is TRBV12-3 or TRBV12-4, the J gene TRBJ2-3, with 8 bases aligning to TRBD2. This CDR3 has 15 residues. The ends lost 4 bases at V and 4 bases at J; junction bases unmatched: 7.

This clonotype was counted many times. The chain employs TRBV7-9 and TRBJ2-6, with D unresolved. The CDR3 consists of 14 residues. The V and J ends lost 4 bases and 4 bases respectively, with 8 bases between them. Germline V gene data show CDR1 as SEHNR and CDR2 as FQNEAQ (reference sequence). CDR3 protein: CASSSPWGANVLTF. The CDR3 DNA follows: TGTGCCAGCAGCTCCCCGTGGGGGGCCAACGTCCTGACTTTC.

The rearrangement uses TRBV7-3 and TRBJ2-1, with D maybe TRBD1 (7 bases). V was pared by 5 bases and J by 5 bases, with 13 bases between. CDR1 and CDR2 (germline): SGHTA, FQGTGA. CDR3 length: 14 amino acids. The CDR3 region has the DNA TGTGCCAGCAGCCCAGGGGGGCCGAACAATGAGCAGTTCTTC. It is translated as CASSPGGPNNEQFF.

V and J are TRBV7-9 and TRBJ2-2, with 14 nucleotides matching TRBD2. With 5 bases clipped from V and 2 bases from J, the junction kept 16 bases outside the gene matches. CDR3 size: 21 residues. The germline V gene encodes CDR1 SEHNR and CDR2 FQNEAQ (reference sequence). CDR3 loop: CASSATVPGLAGVTNTGELFF. CDR3 nucleotide sequence: TGTGCCAGCAGCGCGACGGTCCCGGGACTAGCGGGGGTCACAAACACCGGGGAGCTGTTTTTT.

This chain links TRBV6-5 with TRBJ2-7; 9 positions agree with TRBD2. Germline CDR1 is MNHEY and CDR2 is SVGAGI. The CDR3 totals 16 residues. J was trimmed by 0 bases and V by 2 bases; bases with no gene match: 5. The CDR3 DNA sequence: TGTGCCAGCAGTTACCAGCGGGGGGAGAGCTCCTACGAGCAGTACTTC. Its translation: CASSYQRGESSYEQYF.

This clonotype was seen many times. The chain recombines TRBV7-6 with TRBJ2-3, with 8 bases fitting TRBD2. The V segment lost 0 bases and the J segment 2 bases; nucleotides outside the gene matches: 7. The germline CDR1 and CDR2 sequences are SGHVS and FNYEAQ. This CDR3 spans 17 amino acids. CDR3 in DNA: TGTGCCAGCAGCTTAGCGGGCTCTAGCGGGTACACAGATACGCAGTATTTT. Its protein is CASSLAGSSGYTDTQYF.

V and J are TRBV5-5 and TRBJ2-4; D not certain. This CDR3 is built from 13 residues. With 4 bases removed from V and 5 bases from J, the gap between germline ends came to 10 bases. Germline CDR1 reads SGHKS; CDR2 reads YYEKEE (reference sequence). The CDR3 sequence: CASSPRPQNIQYF. The CDR3 DNA is TGTGCCAGCAGCCCGAGGCCCCAAAACATTCAGTACTTC.

This chain uses TRBV6-2 or TRBV6-3 with TRBJ1-1; a possible D gene is TRBD1 (6 bases). V was clipped by 4 bases and J by 1 base, with 13 bases between them. Looked up from germline, CDR1 is MNHEY and CDR2 is SVGEGT. This CDR3 has 15 amino acids. This chain's CDR3 is CASSWTLGGNTEAFF. CDR3 coding DNA: TGTGCCAGCAGTTGGACTCTAGGGGGGAACACTGAAGCTTTCTTT.

In the case of this clonotype: Sequence at one end of the junction differs from germline and may be a read error. The chain carries TRBV10-3 and TRBJ2-7; 8 positions match TRBD2. Germline values: CDR1 ENHRY, CDR2 SYGVKD. This CDR3 contains 11 residues. The CDR3 coding sequence is TGTGCCATCGCGGGGGGCTACGAGAAGTACTTC. Its translation: CAIAGGYEKYF.

This chain uses TRBV4-2 with TRBJ1-6, with 7 bases matching TRBD1. Germline V gene sequence: CDR1 LGHNA, CDR2 YNFKEQ. The CDR3 consists of 16 residues. Losses at the gene ends were 3 bases for V and 5 bases for J; bases not matched to a gene: 7. The CDR3 DNA reads as TGTGCCAGCAGCCAGGTCCGACAGGGAGATAATTCACCCCTCCACTTT. It translates to CASSQVRQGDNSPLHF.

This sequence joins TRBV7-9 and TRBJ1-1; D perhaps matches TRBD1 (6 bases). V lost 5 bases, J lost 8 bases, and 12 bases lay in between. Germline values: CDR1 SEHNR, CDR2 FQNEAQ (reference sequence). CDR3 size: 12 residues. CDR3 region: CASSMRDIEAFF. The CDR3 DNA reads as TGTGCCAGCAGCATGCGGGACATAGAAGCTTTCTTT.

This clonotype was counted a few times. The chain's CDR3 is CASSSRGLLETQYF. CDR3 DNA sequence: TGCGCCAGCAGCTCTAGAGGGTTATTAGAGACCCAGTACTTC. The V and J genes are TRBV5-1 and TRBJ2-5; tentative D call: TRBD2 (5 bases). The germline V gene has CDR1 SGHRS and CDR2 YFSETQ. The CDR3 is made up of 14 amino acids. V shed 3 bases and J shed 4 bases, with 13 bases lying between them.

This clonotype was observed a few times. Compared with germline, one end of the junction differs, possibly owing to a read error. The gene calls are TRBV5-1 and TRBJ1-1, with D perhaps TRBD1 (5 bases). CDR3 length equals 14 residues. CDR1 SGHRS and CDR2 YFSETQ come from the germline V gene. The CDR3 nucleotides are TGCGCCAGCAGCTTGGTACGGGGGAACGCTGAAGCTTTCTTT. This codes for CASSLVRGNAEAFF.

This clonotype was detected a few times. V is TRBV7-2 and J is TRBJ1-2; D possibly corresponds to TRBD1 (5 bases). There are 14 residues in the CDR3. The germline gives CDR1 SGHTA, CDR2 FQGNSA. V lost 1 base and J 8 bases, leaving 14 bases between the germline ends. CDR3 amino acids: CASSLGWGEGGYTF. CDR3 in DNA: TGTGCCAGCAGCTTAGGATGGGGGGAAGGCGGCTACACCTTC.

The rearrangement joins TRBV6-2 or TRBV6-3 to TRBJ2-7; no clear D gene. The V end was cut by 3 bases, the J end by 6 bases, with 12 bases between. This CDR3 region has 13 residues. In germline, CDR1 is MNHEY, CDR2 SVGEGT. DNA for the CDR3: TGTGCCAGCAGTTATCTTGCAGCAACCGAGCAGTACTTC. Encoded protein: CASSYLAATEQYF.

In nucleotides, the CDR3 is TGTGCCAGTAGCGCTTCGGGGCGTTATGGCTACACCTTC. This encodes CASSASGRYGYTF. The chain is built from TRBV19 and TRBJ1-2; tentatively, D is TRBD1 (5 bases). CDR3 size: 13 residues. Germline CDR1 and CDR2: LNHDA and SQIVND (reference sequence). V was pared by 6 bases and J by 5 bases, with 13 bases between.

In its sample, this clonotype was seen many times. The genes are TRBV29-1 and TRBJ2-3, with 9 positions matching TRBD1. The trim removed 7 bases at V and 7 bases at J, leaving 9 bases unmatched. CDR3 length: 13 residues. CDR1 SQVTM and CDR2 ANQGSEA come from the germline V gene. This CDR3 reads CSALGQGSHTQYF. In nucleotides, the CDR3 is TGCAGCGCTCTTGGACAGGGGTCACATACGCAGTATTTT.

J is TRBJ2-7 and V is TRBV4-1; 11 bases map to TRBD2. This CDR3 contains 13 residues. The V gene's germline CDR1 is MGHRA and CDR2 YSYEKL. V dropped 1 base and J dropped 8; count of bases not matched to a gene: 1. CDR3 loop: CASSQGLAGKQYV. CDR3 in DNA: TGCGCCAGCAGCCAAGGACTAGCGGGGAAGCAGTACGTC.

This clonotype was observed at least ten times. The chain couples TRBV5-1 to TRBJ2-7, with D tentatively TRBD2 (5 bases). Germline CDR1 reads SGHRS; CDR2 reads YFSETQ. V shed 4 bases and J shed 4 bases, with 12 bases lying between them. The CDR3 is 13 amino acids. CDR3 sequence: CASSLTGEYEQYF. CDR3 bases: TGCGCCAGCAGCCTGACCGGGGAGTACGAGCAGTACTTC. Using reference TRBV5-1 and TRBJ2-7 for the parts outside the CDR3, the full variable domain is KAGVTQTPRYLIKTRGQQVTLSCSPISGHRSVSWYQQTPGQGLQFLFEYFSETQRNKGNFPGRFSGRQFSNSRSEMNVSTLELGDSALYLCASSLTGEYEQYFGPGTRLTVT.

This clonotype was detected only a few times. This chain connects TRBV7-3 to TRBJ2-3; unclear D gene. The CDR3 loop spans 15 amino acids. Trimming removed 2 bases at V and 2 bases at J, with 11 bases between. CDR1 is SGHTA, CDR2 FQGTGA, per germline. The CDR3 nucleotides read TGTGCCAGCAGCTTATCACAGAGTATCACAGATACGCAGTATTTT. The encoded protein is CASSLSQSITDTQYF.

V is TRBV6-2 or TRBV6-3 and J is TRBJ2-7; 8 bases line up with TRBD2. CDR3 length equals 13 residues. CDR1 is MNHEY and CDR2 is SVGEGT in the germline V gene. Trimming removed 5 bases from V and 5 bases from J; junction bases left unmatched: 5. The CDR3 DNA follows: TGTGCCAGCAGTGGGACTAGAGCCCACGAGCAGTACTTC. It encodes CASSGTRAHEQYF.

There are a few counts of this clonotype. The V gene is TRBV10-3, the J gene TRBJ2-3, with unresolved D. CDR1 ENHRY and CDR2 SYGVKD come from the germline V gene. V was clipped by 4 bases and J by 4 bases, with 15 bases between them. The CDR3 extends over 15 amino acids. CDR3 protein: CAISGPQNIPDTQYF. The CDR3 DNA reads as TGTGCCATCAGTGGTCCACAGAACATCCCAGATACGCAGTATTTT.

This clonotype showed up just a few times. The chain joins TRBV3-1 to TRBJ1-1, with D unclear. This CDR3 is 19 amino acids long. Germline-derived CDR1 and CDR2 are LGHDT and YNNKEL (reference sequence). Between the trimmed V and J ends, which lost 1 base and 4 bases, there was a span of 25 bases. In DNA form, the CDR3 reads TGTGCCAGCAGCCAAGGTTTGGAGGGTGGAAACGGTGGAGGCACTGAAGCTTTCTTT. Amino acid sequence: CASSQGLEGGNGGGTEAFF.

The V gene is TRBV7-9, the J gene TRBJ2-5; TRBD1 might be the D (5 bases). The CDR3 is 15 residues long. V was shortened by 1 base and J by 2 bases, with 11 bases between the two germline ends. The germline V gene encodes CDR1 SEHNR and CDR2 FQNEAQ (reference sequence). As DNA, the CDR3 is TGTGCCAGCAGCTTAGGGTCTTACAGGCAAGAGACCCAGTACTTC. Encoded protein: CASSLGSYRQETQYF.

This clonotype was seen at least ten times. The V call is TRBV5-1, the J call TRBJ2-5; D remains unclear. Trimming cost V 4 bases and J 2 bases, with 6 bases left between them. Germline CDR1 SGHRS, CDR2 YFSETQ. This CDR3 has 12 residues. The CDR3 nucleotides are TGCGCCAGCAGCGGTGCGCAAGAGACCCAGTACTTC. Translation gives CASSGAQETQYF.

The chain couples TRBV7-9 to TRBJ1-1; TRBD1 is a possible D gene (5 bases). This CDR3 comprises 15 residues. The V end lost 1 base, the J end lost 0 bases, and 9 bases lay between the germline ends. Germline loops: CDR1 SEHNR, CDR2 FQNEAQ (reference sequence). CDR3 DNA sequence: TGTGCCAGCAGCTTAGAAGGGGTTATGAACACTGAAGCTTTCTTT. This translates into CASSLEGVMNTEAFF.

This chain's CDR3 is CASSAEDPANYGYTF. The CDR3 DNA follows: TGTGCCAGCAGCGCCGAGGACCCAGCTAACTATGGCTACACCTTC. The gene calls are TRBV9 and TRBJ1-2, with unresolved D. Germline loops: CDR1 SGDLS, CDR2 YYNGEE. Trimming took off 3 bases at V and 0 bases at J, with 12 bases between the two ends. There are 15 residues in the CDR3.

Concerning this clonotype: One end of the junction does not line up with germline, which may come from a read error. The rearrangement uses TRBV10-3 and TRBJ2-4; maybe TRBD1 (5 bases). This CDR3 has 12 residues. Germline CDR1 ENHRY, CDR2 SYGVKD. The chain's CDR3 is CAISESTDRFDF. CDR3 sequence (DNA): TGTGCCATCAGTGAGTCGACAGATCGGTTCGACTTC.

The rearrangement uses TRBV4-1 and TRBJ2-7, with D perhaps given as TRBD1 or TRBD2 (5 bases each). The germline V and J ends were trimmed by 6 bases and 2 bases, with 17 bases remaining between them. The CDR3 is 15 residues long. From germline, CDR1 is MGHRA and CDR2 YSYEKL. The CDR3 bases are TGCGCCAGCAGGCCAACCGGGGCAGGCCCCTACGAGCAGTACTTC. Translated, it gives CASRPTGAGPYEQYF.

This clonotype was counted only a few times. The chain has TRBV7-8 and TRBJ2-7, with 8 bases lining up with TRBD1. The length of the CDR3 is 14 residues. Germline CDR1 SGHVS, CDR2 FQNEAQ. Trimming removed 3 bases from V and 5 bases from J; junction bases left unmatched: 6. The CDR3 DNA reads as TGTGCCAGCAGCTTCGGACAGGGTGTCCACGAGCAGTACTTC. As protein: CASSFGQGVHEQYF.